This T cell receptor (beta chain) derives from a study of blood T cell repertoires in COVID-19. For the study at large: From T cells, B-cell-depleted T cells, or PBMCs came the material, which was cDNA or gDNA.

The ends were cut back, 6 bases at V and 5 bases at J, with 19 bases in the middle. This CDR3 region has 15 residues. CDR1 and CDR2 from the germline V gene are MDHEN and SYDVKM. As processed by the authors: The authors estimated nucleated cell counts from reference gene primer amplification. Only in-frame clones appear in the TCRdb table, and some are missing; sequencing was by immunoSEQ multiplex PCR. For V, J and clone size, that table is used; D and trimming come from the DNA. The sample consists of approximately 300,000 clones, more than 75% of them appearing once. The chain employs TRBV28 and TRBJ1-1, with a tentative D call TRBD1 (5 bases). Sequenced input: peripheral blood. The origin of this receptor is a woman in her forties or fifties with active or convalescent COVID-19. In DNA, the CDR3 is TGTGCCAGCAGCCAAATAGGGGCGCAGAGAACTGAAGCTTTCTTT. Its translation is CASSQIGAQRTEAFF.